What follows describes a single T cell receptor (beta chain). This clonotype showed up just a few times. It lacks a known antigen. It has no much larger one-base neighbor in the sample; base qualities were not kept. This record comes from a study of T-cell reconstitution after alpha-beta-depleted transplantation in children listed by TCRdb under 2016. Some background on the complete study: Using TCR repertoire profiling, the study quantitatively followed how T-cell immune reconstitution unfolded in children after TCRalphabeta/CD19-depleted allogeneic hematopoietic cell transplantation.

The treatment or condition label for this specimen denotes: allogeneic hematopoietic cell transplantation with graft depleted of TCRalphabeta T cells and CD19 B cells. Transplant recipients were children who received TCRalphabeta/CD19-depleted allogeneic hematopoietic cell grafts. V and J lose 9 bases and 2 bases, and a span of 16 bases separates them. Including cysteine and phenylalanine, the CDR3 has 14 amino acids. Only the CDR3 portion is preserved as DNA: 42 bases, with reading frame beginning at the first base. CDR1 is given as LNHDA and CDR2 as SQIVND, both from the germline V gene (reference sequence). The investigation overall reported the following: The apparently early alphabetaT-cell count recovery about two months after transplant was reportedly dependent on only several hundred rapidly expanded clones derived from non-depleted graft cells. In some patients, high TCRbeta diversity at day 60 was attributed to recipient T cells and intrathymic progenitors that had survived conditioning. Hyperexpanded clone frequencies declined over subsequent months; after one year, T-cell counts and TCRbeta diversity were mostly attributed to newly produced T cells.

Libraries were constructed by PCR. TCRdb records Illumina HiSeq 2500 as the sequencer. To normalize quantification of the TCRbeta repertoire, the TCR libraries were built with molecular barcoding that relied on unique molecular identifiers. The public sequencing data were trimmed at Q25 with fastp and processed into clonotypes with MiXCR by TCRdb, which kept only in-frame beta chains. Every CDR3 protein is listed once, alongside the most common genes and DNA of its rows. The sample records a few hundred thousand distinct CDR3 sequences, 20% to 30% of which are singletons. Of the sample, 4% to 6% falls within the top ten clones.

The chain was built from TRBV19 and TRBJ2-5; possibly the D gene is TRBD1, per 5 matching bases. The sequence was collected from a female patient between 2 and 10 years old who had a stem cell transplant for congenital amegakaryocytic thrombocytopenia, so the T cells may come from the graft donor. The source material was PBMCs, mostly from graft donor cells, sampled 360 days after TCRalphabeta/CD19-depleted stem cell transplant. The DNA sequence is TGTGCCAGCTCCGGTAGATCAGGGCAAGAGACCCAGTACTTC. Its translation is CASSGRSGQETQYF.